These 5 T cell receptor beta chains were sequenced from one sample in a study of beta chain features in type 1 diabetes. The isolated RNA, all of it, was reverse transcribed, so expressed TCRB transcripts were what got sequenced. Produced via immunoSEQ multiplex PCR; TCRdb's table is partial and in-frame only. The sample has 390,000 or so clones, over 11% seen once; the top ten hold roughly 0.038%. Material: naive CD4+ T cells from blood. Receptors were obtained from a man under 40 in good health.

This clone showed up just a few times. The J gene is TRBJ2-1, the V gene TRBV20-1, with unresolved D. Germline CDR1 reads DFQATT; CDR2 reads SNEGSKA (reference sequence). The length of the CDR3 is 11 residues. The V and J ends lost 4 bases and 9 bases respectively, with 10 bases between them. CDR3 sequence (DNA): TGCAGTGCTAATAAGGTTACTGAGCAGTTCTTC. It codes for CSANKVTEQFF.

This clone turned up a few times. The chain links TRBV5-1 to TRBJ1-4; the D is unclear. V was cut by 0 bases and J by 2 bases, with 8 bases left in between. Germline-derived CDR1 and CDR2 are SGHRS and YFSETQ. This CDR3 is 15 amino acids long. Here the CDR3 DNA reads TGCGCCAGCAGCTTGGGAGGGTCGACTAATGAAAAACTGTTTTTT. It is translated as CASSLGGSTNEKLFF.

This clone was detected a few times. The chain is built from TRBV25-1 and TRBJ2-2, with 10 bases that match TRBD1. Per germline, CDR1 MGHDK and CDR2 SYGVNS. V gave up 4 bases and J gave up 6 bases; unmatched junction bases: 2. The CDR3 has 14 amino acids. The CDR3 nucleotides read TGTGCCAGCAGTGGGGGGACAGGGGCCGGGGAGCTGTTTTTT. Translated, it gives CASSGGTGAGELFF.

In its sample, this clone was seen a few times. The V and J genes are TRBV28 and TRBJ2-1; 8 bases fit TRBD2. Germline assignment: CDR1 MDHEN and CDR2 SYDVKM. This CDR3 region has 13 residues. CDR3: CVSGAGGRDEQFF. CDR3 nucleotide sequence: TGTGTCTCGGGGGCGGGAGGCCGCGATGAGCAGTTCTTC.

J is TRBJ2-7 and V is TRBV15; TRBD1 or TRBD2 may be the D gene (6 bases each). The V gene lost 1 base and the J gene lost 5 bases, with 9 bases spanning the gap. Germline CDR1 is LNHNV and CDR2 is YYDKDF (reference sequence). This CDR3 is 13 amino acids long. CDR3 sequence (DNA): TGTGCCACCAGCAGAGTCGGGGGCGACGAGCAGTACGTC. Protein: CATSRVGGDEQYV.